This T cell receptor beta chain is drawn from a study of cytomegalovirus exposure and HLA in healthy donors. The study ran its PCR with 60 Vbeta and 13 Jbeta primers. The table came from immunoSEQ multiplex PCR; TCRdb's copy has only in-frame clones and leaves some out. The sample yields 120,000 or so clones, 80% seen once. The study, taken as a whole, reports: A later look showed TCR association rates differing by HLA locus, highest for DRB1 and lowest for HLA-C. Earlier analysis yielded a pattern in which most TCR beta V segments were productive about 90% or about 30% of the time. Researchers had no immune exposure information except CMV serostatus available.

Among the donors, all were healthy bone marrow donors. The CDR3 sequence is 14 residues long. V lost 0 bases and J lost 10; bases outside the gene matches: 2. Germline assignment: CDR1 MNHEY and CDR2 SMNVEV (reference sequence). A note on this clone: Its specificity is unknown.

The TCR comes from a female donor in good health and CMV-seronegative. The specimen was PBMCs. The rearrangement joins TRBV27 to TRBJ1-6; 8 nucleotides agree with TRBD1. The CDR3 DNA sequence: TGTGCCAGCAGTTTATCGACAGGGGCCTCACCCCTCCACTTT. Its protein product is CASSLSTGASPLHF.